This T cell receptor beta chain was found in a study of CXCR3-negative and CXCR3-positive naive CD8 T cells. Study-level information: TRB reads totalled about 135 million, about 1.5 +/- 0.3 million per library.

Points on this clonotype: Its antigen is unidentified.

Study-level findings and limits: The study found that naive CXCR3-negative and CXCR3-positive cells shared TRBV-TRBJ usage, while memory cells differed.

Definition of naive CD8+ T cells rested on a CD45RO-CCR7+CD27+CD95- profile. This CDR3 comprises 13 residues. From germline, CDR1 is SGDLS and CDR2 YYNGEE. Through 5' RACE with UMI labels, the TRB cDNA libraries were prepared. Following a re-call of the 5' RACE reads, TCRdb has one entry per CDR3 protein and lacks DNA. This table holds under 85,000 distinct CDR3 sequences. This chain connects TRBV9 to TRBJ2-7; the TRBD1 assignment by TCRdb is unverifiable without DNA. Material: naive CXCR3- CD8+ T cells from blood. Subset denoted: CD45RO-CCR7+CD27+CD95- naive CD8+ T cells lacking CXCR3 (TNR3-). This clonotype was sampled from a human donor in good health. Some clones in this sample may be carry-over from other donors' samples. CDR3 sequence: CASSRDTSYEQYF. The variable domain in full, with the rest retrieved from reference TRBV9 and TRBJ2-7, is DSGVTQTPKHLITATGQRVTLRCSPRSGDLSVYWYQQSLDQGLQFLIQYYNGEERAKGNILERFSAQQFPDLHSELNLSSLELGDSALYFCASSRDTSYEQYFGPGTRLTVT.